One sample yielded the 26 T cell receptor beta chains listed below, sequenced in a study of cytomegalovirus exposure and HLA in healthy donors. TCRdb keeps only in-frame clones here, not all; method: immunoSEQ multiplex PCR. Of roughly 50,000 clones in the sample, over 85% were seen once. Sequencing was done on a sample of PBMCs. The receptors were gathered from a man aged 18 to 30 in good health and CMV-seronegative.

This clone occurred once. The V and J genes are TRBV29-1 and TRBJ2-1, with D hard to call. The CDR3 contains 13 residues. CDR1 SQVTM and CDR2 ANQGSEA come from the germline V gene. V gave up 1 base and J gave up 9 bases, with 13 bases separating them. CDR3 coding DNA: TGCAGCGTTGAAGGCTACGTCCTTAGTGAGCAGTTCTTC. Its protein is CSVEGYVLSEQFF.

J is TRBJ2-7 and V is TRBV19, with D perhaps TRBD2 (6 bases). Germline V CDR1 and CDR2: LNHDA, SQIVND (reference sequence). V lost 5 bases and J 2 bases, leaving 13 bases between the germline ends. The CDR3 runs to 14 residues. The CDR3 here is CASSPTGVTYEQYF. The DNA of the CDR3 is TGTGCCAGTAGTCCGACGGGGGTAACCTACGAGCAGTACTTC. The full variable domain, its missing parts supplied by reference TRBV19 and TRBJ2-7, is DGGITQSPKYLFRKEGQNVTLSCEQNLNHDAMYWYRQDPGQGLRLIYYSQIVNDFQKGDIAEGYSVSREKKESFPLTVTSAQKNPTAFYLCASSPTGVTYEQYFGPGTRLTVT.

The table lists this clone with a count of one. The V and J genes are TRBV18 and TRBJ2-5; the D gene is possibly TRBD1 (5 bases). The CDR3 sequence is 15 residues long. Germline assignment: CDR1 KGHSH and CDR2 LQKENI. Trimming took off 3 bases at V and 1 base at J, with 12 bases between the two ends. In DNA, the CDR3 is TGTGCCAGCTCACCCTCTGGACAAACCCAAGAGACCCAGTACTTC. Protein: CASSPSGQTQETQYF.

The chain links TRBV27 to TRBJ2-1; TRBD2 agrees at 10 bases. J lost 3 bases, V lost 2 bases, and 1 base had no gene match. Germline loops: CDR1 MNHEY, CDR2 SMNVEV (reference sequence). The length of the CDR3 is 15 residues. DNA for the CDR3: TGTGCCAGCAGTTTAACTAGCGGGGACTACAATGAGCAGTTCTTC. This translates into CASSLTSGDYNEQFF.

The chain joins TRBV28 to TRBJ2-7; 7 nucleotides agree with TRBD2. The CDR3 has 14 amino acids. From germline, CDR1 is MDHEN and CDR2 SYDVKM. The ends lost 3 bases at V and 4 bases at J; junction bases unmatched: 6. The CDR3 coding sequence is TGTGCCAGCAGTTTTGGGGGAGGGCCATACGAGCAGTACTTC. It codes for CASSFGGGPYEQYF.

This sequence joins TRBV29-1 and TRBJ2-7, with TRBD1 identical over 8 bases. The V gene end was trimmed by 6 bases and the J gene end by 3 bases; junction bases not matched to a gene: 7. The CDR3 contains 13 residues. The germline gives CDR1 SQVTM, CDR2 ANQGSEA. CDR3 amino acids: CSVRTGGIYEQYF. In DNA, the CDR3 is TGCAGCGTGCGCACAGGGGGAATCTACGAGCAGTACTTC.

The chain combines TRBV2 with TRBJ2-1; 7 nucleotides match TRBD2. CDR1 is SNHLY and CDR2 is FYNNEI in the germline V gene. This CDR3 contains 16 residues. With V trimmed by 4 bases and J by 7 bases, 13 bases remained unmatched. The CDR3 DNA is TGTGCCAGCAGTGCCGAGGGGAGGGTCAGTTTGAATGAGCAGTTCTTC. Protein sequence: CASSAEGRVSLNEQFF.

CDR3 sequence (DNA): TGTGCCAGCAGTTTGGGGCCCGAGGGGGGGGAGACCCAGTACTTC. This encodes CASSLGPEGGETQYF. The chain joins TRBV27 to TRBJ2-5, with D maybe TRBD2 (7 bases). In germline, CDR1 is MNHEY, CDR2 SMNVEV (reference sequence). Trimming stripped 3 bases from V and 5 bases from J, with 16 bases between. The CDR3 is 15 amino acids.

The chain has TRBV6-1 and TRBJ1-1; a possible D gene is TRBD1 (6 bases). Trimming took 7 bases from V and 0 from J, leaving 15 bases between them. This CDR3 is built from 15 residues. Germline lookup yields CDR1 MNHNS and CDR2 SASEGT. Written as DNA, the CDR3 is TGTGCCAGCACCAAGGTTGGACAGCTGAACACTGAAGCTTTCTTT. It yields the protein CASTKVGQLNTEAFF.

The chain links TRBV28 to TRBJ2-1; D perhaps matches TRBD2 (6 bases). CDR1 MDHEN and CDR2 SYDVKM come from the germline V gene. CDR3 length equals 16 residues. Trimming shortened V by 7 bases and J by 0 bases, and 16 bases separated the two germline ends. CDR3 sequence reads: CASNKGGPLSYNEQFF. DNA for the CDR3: TGTGCCAGCAATAAGGGAGGACCTCTCTCCTACAATGAGCAGTTCTTC.

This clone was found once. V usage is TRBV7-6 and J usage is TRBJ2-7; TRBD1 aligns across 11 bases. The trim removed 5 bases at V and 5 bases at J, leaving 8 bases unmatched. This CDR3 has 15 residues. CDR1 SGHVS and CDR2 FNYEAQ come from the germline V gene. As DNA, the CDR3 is TGTGCCAGCAGCCCCGGACAGGGGGCTTTGAACGAGCAGTACTTC. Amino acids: CASSPGQGALNEQYF.

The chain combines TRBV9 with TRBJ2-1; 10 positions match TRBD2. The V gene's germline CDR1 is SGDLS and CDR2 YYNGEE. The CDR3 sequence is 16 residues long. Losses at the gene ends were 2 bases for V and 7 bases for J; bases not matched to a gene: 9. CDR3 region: CASSVLAGDGANEQFF. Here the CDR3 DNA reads TGTGCCAGCAGCGTTCTAGCGGGAGACGGGGCGAATGAGCAGTTCTTC.

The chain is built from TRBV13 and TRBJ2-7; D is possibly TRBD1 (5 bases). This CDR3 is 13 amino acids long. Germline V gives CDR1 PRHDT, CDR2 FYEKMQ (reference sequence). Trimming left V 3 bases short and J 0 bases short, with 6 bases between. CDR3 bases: TGTGCCAGCAGCTTCCAGGGCTCCTACGAGCAGTACTTC. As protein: CASSFQGSYEQYF.

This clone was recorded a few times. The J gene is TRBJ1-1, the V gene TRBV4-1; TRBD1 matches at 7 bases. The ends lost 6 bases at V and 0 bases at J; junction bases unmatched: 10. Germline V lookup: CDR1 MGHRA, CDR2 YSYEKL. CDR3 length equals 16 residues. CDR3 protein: CASSHSGTALNTEAFF. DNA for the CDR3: TGCGCCAGCAGTCACTCCGGGACAGCACTGAACACTGAAGCTTTCTTT.

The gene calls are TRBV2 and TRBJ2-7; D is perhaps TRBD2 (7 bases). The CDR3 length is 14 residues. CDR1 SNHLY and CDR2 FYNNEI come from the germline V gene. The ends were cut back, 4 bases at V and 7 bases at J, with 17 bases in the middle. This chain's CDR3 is CASSGGGGLGEQYF. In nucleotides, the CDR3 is TGTGCCAGCAGTGGAGGGGGGGGTTTGGGGGAGCAGTACTTC.

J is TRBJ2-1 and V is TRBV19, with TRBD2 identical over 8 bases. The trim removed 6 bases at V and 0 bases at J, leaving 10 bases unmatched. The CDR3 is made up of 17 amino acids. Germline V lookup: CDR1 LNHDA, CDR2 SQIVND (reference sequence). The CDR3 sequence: CASSPWPREGSYNEQFF. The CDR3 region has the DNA TGTGCCAGTAGCCCGTGGCCTCGGGAGGGCTCCTACAATGAGCAGTTCTTC. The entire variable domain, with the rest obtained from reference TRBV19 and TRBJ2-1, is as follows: DGGITQSPKYLFRKEGQNVTLSCEQNLNHDAMYWYRQDPGQGLRLIYYSQIVNDFQKGDIAEGYSVSREKKESFPLTVTSAQKNPTAFYLCASSPWPREGSYNEQFFGPGTRLTVL.

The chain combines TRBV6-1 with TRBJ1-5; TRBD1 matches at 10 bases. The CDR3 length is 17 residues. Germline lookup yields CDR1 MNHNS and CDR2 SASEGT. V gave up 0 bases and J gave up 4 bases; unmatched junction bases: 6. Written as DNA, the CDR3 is TGTGCCAGCAGTGAAGCCAGGACAGGGGGAGTAAATCAGCCCCAGCATTTT. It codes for CASSEARTGGVNQPQHF.

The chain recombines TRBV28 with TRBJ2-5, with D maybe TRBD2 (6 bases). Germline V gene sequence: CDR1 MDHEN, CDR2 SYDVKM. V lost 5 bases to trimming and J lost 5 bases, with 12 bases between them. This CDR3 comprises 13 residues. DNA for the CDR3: TGTGCCAGCAGTGGAGGGGTAGGGGAGACCCAGTACTTC. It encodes CASSGGVGETQYF.

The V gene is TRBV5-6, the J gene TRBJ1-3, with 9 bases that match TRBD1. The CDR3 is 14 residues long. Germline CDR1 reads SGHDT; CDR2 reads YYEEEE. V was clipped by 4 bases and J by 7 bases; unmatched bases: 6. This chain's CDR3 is CASSAGQGWNTIYF. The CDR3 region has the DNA TGTGCCAGCAGCGCCGGACAGGGGTGGAACACCATATATTTT. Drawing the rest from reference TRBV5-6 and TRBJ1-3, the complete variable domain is DAGVTQSPTHLIKTRGQQVTLRCSPKSGHDTVSWYQQALGQGPQFIFQYYEEEERQRGNFPDRFSGHQFPNYSSELNVNALLLGDSALYLCASSAGQGWNTIYFGEGSWLTVV.

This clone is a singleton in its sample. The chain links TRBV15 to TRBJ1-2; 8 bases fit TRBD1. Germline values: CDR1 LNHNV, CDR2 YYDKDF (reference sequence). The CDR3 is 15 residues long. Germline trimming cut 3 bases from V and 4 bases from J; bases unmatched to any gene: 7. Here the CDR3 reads CATSSAFGQGYGYTF. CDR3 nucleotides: TGTGCCACCAGCAGTGCGTTTGGACAGGGCTATGGCTACACCTTC.

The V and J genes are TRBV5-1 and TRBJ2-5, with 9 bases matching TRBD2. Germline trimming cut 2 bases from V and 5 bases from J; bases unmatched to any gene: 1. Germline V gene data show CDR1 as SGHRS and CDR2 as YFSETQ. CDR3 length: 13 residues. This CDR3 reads CASSFGLAETQYF. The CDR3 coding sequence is TGCGCCAGCAGCTTCGGACTAGCGGAGACCCAGTACTTC.

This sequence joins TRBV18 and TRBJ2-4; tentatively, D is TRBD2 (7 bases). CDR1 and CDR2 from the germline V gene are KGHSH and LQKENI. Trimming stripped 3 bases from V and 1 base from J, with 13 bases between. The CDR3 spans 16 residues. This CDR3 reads CASSPRGGVAKNIQYF. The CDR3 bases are TGTGCCAGCTCACCGAGGGGGGGTGTGGCCAAAAACATTCAGTACTTC.

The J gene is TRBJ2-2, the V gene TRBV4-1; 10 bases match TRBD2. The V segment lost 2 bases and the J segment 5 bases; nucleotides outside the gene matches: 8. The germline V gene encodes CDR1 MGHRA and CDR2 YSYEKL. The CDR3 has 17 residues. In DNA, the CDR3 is TGCGCCAGCAGCCAATCTCAGCGGGAGGGCCTGACCGGGGAGCTGTTTTTT. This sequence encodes CASSQSQREGLTGELFF.

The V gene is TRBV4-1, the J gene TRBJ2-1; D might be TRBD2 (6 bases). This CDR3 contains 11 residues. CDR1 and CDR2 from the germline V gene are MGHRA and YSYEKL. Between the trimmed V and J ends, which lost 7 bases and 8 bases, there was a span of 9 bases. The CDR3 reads CASTRGYEQFF. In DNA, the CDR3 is TGCGCCAGCACCCGGGGGTATGAGCAGTTCTTC.

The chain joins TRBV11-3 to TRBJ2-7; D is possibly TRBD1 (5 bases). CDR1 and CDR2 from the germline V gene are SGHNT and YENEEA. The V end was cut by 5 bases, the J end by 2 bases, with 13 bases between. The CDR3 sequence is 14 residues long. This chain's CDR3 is CASSTLDTPYEQYF. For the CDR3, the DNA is TGTGCCAGCAGCACCCTGGACACCCCCTACGAGCAGTACTTC.

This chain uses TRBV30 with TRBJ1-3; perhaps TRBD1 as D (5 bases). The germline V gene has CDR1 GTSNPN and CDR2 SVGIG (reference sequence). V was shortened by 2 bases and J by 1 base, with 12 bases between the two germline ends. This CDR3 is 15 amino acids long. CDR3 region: CAWSSVTASGNTIYF. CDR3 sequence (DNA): TGTGCCTGGAGTTCTGTGACAGCTTCTGGAAACACCATATATTTT.